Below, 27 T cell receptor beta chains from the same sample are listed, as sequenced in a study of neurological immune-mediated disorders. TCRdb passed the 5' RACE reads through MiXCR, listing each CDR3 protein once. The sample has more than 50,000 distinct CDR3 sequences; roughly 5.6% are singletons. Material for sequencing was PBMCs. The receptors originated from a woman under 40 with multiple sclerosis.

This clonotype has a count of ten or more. CDR3 coding DNA: TGTGCCAGCAGCTCCCGGGACAGAGCCTTGACTTTC. It is translated as CASSSRDRALTF. The chain recombines TRBV9 with TRBJ2-6; 7 bases match TRBD1. V was pared by 4 bases and J by 17 bases, with 9 bases of the junction left unmatched. CDR3 length equals 12 residues. Germline V gene data show CDR1 as SGDLS and CDR2 as YYNGEE.

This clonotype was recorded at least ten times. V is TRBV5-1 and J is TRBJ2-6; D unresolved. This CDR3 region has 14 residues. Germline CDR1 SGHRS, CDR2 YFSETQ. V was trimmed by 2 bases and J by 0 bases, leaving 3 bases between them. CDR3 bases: TGCGCCAGCAGCTTACCCTCTGGGGCCAACGTCCTGACTTTC. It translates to CASSLPSGANVLTF. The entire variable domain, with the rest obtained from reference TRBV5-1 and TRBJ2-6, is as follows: KAGVTQTPRYLIKTRGQQVTLSCSPISGHRSVSWYQQTPGQGLQFLFEYFSETQRNKGNFPGRFSGRQFSNSRSEMNVSTLELGDSALYLCASSLPSGANVLTFGAGSRLTVL.

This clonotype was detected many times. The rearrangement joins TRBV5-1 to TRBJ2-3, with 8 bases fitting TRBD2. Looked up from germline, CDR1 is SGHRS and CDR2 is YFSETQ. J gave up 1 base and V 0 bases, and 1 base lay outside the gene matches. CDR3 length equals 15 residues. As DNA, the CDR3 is TGCGCCAGCAGCTTGGAAGCGGGGGGCACAGATACGCAGTATTTT. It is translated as CASSLEAGGTDTQYF.

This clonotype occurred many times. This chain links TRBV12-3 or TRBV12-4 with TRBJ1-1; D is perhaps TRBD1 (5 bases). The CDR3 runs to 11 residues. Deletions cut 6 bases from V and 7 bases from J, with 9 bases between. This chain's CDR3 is CASRLTDEAFF. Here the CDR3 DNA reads TGTGCCAGCAGGTTGACAGATGAAGCTTTCTTT.

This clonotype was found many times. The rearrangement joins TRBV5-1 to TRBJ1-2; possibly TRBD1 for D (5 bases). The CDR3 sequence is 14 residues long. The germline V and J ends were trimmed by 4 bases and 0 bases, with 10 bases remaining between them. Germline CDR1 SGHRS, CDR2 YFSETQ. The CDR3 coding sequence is TGCGCCAGCAGCGTGGCGGGACCTAACTATGGCTACACCTTC. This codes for CASSVAGPNYGYTF.

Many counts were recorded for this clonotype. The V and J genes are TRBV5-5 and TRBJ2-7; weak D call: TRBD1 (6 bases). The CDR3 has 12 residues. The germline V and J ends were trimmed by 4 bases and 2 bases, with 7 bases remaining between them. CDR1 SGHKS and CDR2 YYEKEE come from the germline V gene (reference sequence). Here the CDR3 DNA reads TGTGCCAGCAGCCGGGACACCTACGAGCAGTACTTC. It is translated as CASSRDTYEQYF.

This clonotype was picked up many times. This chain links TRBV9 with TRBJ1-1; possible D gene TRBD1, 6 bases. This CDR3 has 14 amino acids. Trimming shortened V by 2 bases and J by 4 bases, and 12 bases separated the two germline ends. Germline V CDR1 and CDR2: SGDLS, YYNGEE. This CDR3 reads CASSVGGRGTEAFF. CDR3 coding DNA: TGTGCCAGCAGCGTTGGGGGCAGGGGCACTGAAGCTTTCTTT. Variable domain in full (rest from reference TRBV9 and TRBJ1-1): DSGVTQTPKHLITATGQRVTLRCSPRSGDLSVYWYQQSLDQGLQFLIQYYNGEERAKGNILERFSAQQFPDLHSELNLSSLELGDSALYFCASSVGGRGTEAFFGQGTRLTVV.

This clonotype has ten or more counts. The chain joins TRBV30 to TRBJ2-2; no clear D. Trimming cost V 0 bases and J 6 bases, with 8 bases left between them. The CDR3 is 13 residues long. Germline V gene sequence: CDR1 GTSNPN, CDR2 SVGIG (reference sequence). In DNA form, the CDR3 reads TGTGCCTGGAGTGTAGGTGGACCCGGGGAGCTGTTTTTT. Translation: CAWSVGGPGELFF.

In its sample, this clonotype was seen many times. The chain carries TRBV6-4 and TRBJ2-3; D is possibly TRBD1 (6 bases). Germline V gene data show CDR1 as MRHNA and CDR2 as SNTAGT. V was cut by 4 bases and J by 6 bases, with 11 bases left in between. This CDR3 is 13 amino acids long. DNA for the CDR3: TGTGCCAGCAGTGTTGGACAGCACGATACGCAGTATTTT. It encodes CASSVGQHDTQYF.

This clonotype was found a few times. This CDR3 reads CSVGQGSGANVLTF. Here the CDR3 DNA reads TGCAGCGTTGGACAGGGGTCTGGGGCCAACGTCCTGACTTTC. V and J are TRBV29-1 and TRBJ2-6; 8 bases are a match to TRBD1. Germline V gene data show CDR1 as SQVTM and CDR2 as ANQGSEA. CDR3 size: 14 residues. Losses at the gene ends were 4 bases for V and 1 base for J; bases not matched to a gene: 0.

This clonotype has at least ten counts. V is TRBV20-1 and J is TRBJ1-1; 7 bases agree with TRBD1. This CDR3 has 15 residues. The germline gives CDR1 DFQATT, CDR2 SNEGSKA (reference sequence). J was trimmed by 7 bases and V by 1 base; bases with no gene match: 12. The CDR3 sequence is CSARGARGQLGEAFF. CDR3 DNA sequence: TGCAGTGCTAGAGGCGCAAGGGGGCAGTTAGGTGAAGCTTTCTTT.

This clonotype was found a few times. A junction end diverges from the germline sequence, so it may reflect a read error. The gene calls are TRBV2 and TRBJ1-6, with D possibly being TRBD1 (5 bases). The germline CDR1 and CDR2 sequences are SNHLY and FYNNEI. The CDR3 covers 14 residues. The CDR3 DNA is TGTGCCAGCCGGGGGTCTACGAGGAATTCACCCCTCAACTTT. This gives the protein CASRGSTRNSPLNF.

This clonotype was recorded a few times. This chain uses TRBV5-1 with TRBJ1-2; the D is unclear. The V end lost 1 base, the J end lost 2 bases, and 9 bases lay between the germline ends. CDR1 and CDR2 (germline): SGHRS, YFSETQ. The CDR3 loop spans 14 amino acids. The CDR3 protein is CASSLPAGNYGYTF. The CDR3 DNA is TGCGCCAGCAGCTTGCCGGCGGGGAACTATGGCTACACCTTC.

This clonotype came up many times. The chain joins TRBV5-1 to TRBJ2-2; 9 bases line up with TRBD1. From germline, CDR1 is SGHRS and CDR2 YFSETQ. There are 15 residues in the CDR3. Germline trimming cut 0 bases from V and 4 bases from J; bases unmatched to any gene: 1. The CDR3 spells CASSLEGQGTGELFF. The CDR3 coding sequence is TGCGCCAGCAGCTTGGAGGGACAGGGCACCGGGGAGCTGTTTTTT.

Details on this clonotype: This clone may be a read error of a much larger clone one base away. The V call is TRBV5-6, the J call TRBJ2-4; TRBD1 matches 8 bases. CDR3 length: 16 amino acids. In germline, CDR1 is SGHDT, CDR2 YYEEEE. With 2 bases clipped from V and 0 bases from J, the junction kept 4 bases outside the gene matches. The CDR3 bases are TGTGCCAGCAGCTTTAGACAGGGGAGAGCCAAAAACATTCAGTACTTC. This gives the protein CASSFRQGRAKNIQYF.

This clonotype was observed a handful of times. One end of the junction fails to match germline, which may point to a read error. The CDR3, as DNA: TGTGTCAGCAGCTCGACCGGGACAGGGATCGACGAGCAGTACTTC. Its translation is CVSSSTGTGIDEQYF. The chain links TRBV7-9 to TRBJ2-7; 9 bases map to TRBD1. The CDR3 extends over 15 amino acids. Germline V lookup: CDR1 SEHNR, CDR2 FQNEAQ (reference sequence).

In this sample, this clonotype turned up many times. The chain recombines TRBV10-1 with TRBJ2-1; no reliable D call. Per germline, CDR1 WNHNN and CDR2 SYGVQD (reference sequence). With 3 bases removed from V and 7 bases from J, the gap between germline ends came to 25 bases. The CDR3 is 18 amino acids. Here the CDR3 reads CASSDSLPLNGRPNEQFF. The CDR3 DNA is TGCGCCAGCAGTGACTCCCTCCCCCTGAATGGACGGCCTAATGAGCAGTTCTTC.

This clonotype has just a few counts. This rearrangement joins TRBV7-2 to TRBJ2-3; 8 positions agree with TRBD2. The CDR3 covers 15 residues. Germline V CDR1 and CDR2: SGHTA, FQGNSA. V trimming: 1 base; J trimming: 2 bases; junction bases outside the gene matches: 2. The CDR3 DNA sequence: TGTGCCAGCAGCTTAGTGGGACTAGACACAGATACGCAGTATTTT. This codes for CASSLVGLDTDTQYF.

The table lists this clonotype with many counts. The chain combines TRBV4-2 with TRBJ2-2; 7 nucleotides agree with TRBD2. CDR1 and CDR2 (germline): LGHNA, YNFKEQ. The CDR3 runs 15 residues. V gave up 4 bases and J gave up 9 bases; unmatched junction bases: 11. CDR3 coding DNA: TGTGCCAGCAGCCGGGGGGGTTCGGACTCCCGGGAGCTGTTTTTT. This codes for CASSRGGSDSRELFF.

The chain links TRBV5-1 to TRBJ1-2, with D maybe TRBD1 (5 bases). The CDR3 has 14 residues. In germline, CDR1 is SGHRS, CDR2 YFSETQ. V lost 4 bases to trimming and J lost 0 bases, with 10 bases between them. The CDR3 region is CASSTGGANYGYTF. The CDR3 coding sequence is TGCGCCAGCAGCACCGGAGGGGCTAACTATGGCTACACCTTC.

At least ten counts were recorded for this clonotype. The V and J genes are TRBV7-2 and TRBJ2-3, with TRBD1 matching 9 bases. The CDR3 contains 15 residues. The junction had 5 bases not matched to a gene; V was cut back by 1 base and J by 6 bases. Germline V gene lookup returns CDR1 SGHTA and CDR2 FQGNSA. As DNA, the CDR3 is TGTGCCAGCAGCTTAGTAGCGGACAGGGGTGATACGCAGTATTTT. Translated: CASSLVADRGDTQYF.

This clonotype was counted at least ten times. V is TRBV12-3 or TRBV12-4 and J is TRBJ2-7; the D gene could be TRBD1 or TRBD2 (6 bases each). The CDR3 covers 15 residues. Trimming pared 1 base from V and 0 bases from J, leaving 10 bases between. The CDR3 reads CASSLEGGLSYEQYF. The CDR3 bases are TGTGCCAGCAGTTTAGAGGGGGGTCTCTCCTACGAGCAGTACTTC.

DNA of the CDR3: TGCGCCAGTAAGATTAGCGGGGGTCAAGAGACCCAGTACTTC. Encoded protein: CASKISGGQETQYF. V gene TRBV5-1 combines with J gene TRBJ2-5; TRBD2 agrees at 9 bases. The V segment lost 8 bases and the J segment 2 bases; nucleotides outside the gene matches: 7. The CDR3 is 14 amino acids. Germline V gene lookup returns CDR1 SGHRS and CDR2 YFSETQ.

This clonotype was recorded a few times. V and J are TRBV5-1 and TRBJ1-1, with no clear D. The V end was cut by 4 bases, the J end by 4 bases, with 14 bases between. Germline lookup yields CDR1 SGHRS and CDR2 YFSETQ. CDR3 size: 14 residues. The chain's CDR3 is CASSLKSAATEAFF. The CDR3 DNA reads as TGCGCCAGCAGCCTCAAATCGGCTGCCACTGAAGCTTTCTTT.

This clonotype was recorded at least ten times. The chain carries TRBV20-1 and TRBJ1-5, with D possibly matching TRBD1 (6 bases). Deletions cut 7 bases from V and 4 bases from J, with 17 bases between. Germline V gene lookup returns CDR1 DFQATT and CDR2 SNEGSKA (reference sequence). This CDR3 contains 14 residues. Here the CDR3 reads CSVPMGGANQPQHF. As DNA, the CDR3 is TGCAGTGTTCCGATGGGGGGCGCGAATCAGCCCCAGCATTTT.

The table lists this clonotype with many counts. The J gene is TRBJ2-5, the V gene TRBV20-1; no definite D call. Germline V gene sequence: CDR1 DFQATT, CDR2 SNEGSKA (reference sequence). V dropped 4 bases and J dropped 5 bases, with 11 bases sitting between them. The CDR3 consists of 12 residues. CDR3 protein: CSANLGAETQYF. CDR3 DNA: TGCAGTGCTAACCTAGGTGCGGAGACCCAGTACTTC.

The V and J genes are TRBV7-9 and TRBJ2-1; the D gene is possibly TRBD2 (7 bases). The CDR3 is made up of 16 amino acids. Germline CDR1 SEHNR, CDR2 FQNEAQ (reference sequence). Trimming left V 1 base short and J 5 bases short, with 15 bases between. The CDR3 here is CASSLGVGGLDNEQFF. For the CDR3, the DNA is TGTGCCAGCAGCTTAGGGGTCGGGGGGCTCGACAATGAGCAGTTCTTC.